The 3 T cell receptor beta chains in this list originate from one sample, sequenced in a study of blood T cell repertoires in COVID-19 (TCRdb year 2020). The method was the immunoSEQ multiplex PCR assay. TCRdb retrieved this table from immuneACCESS and kept in-frame rearrangements only. Not all clones are present; in checked studies, unresolved V genes account for under half, and no reason is known for the remainder. Counted in this sample were a few hundred thousand clones; 89% of them appeared once. The ten top clones hold around 2% of the sample. The material sequenced was peripheral blood. Receptors were obtained from a man aged 50 or older with acute or convalescent COVID-19.

The rearrangement links TRBV25-1 to TRBJ1-4; D uncertain. The V end was cut by 5 bases, the J end by 8 bases, with 6 bases between. Germline V lookup: CDR1 MGHDK, CDR2 SYGVNS. CDR3 size: 11 residues. The CDR3, as DNA: TGTGCCAGCAGTCCCTACGAAAAACTGTTTTTT. It translates to CASSPYEKLFF.

The chain carries TRBV18 and TRBJ1-5; unclear D gene. Deletions cut 3 bases from V and 6 bases from J, with 9 bases between. CDR3 length: 13 amino acids. Germline V gene sequence: CDR1 KGHSH, CDR2 LQKENI. The DNA for the CDR3 is TGTGCCAGCTCACCTGGAGGGCTTCAGCCCCAGCATTTT. This codes for CASSPGGLQPQHF. The full variable domain, rest sourced from reference TRBV18 and TRBJ1-5, is NAGVMQNPRHLVRRRGQEARLRCSPMKGHSHVYWYRQLPEEGLKFMVYLQKENIIDESGMPKERFSAEFPKEGPSILRIQQVVRGDSAAYFCASSPGGLQPQHFGDGTRLSIL.

As DNA, the CDR3 is TGTGCCAGCAGCCAAGAAGGTTTAGGTCTAGGCCTGTACTTC. It is translated as CASSQEGLGLGLYF. The genes are TRBV4-2 and TRBJ2-7; unclear D gene. The CDR3 is 14 residues long. The germline V gene has CDR1 LGHNA and CDR2 YNFKEQ. The ends were cut back, 0 bases at V and 12 bases at J, with 18 bases in the middle.